This TCR beta chain was identified in a study of shared clonotypes between healthy human individuals. For each subset, genomic DNA was distributed in equal portions over several immunoSEQ plates. The protocol was immunoSEQ multiplex PCR, while the TCRdb copy is restricted to in-frame clones and leaves out a portion. The table shows over 2 million clones, with under 95% occurring only once. With regard to this clone: The antigen remains undetermined.

This CDR3 has 16 residues. Trimming cost V 4 bases and J 2 bases; bases outside gene matches: 7. Looked up from germline, CDR1 is KGHSH and CDR2 is LQKENI. Notes on the study in general: Blood alone was sampled, and tissue repertoires likely differ.

The sequenced sample consisted of naive CD4+ T cells from PBMCs. Subset: CD45RA+ positively selected. This chain links TRBV18 with TRBJ2-3; 9 nucleotides line up with TRBD2. The sequence was collected from a young man in good health. Some clones in this sample may be carry-over from other donors' samples. The CDR3 DNA sequence: TGTGCCAGCTCACGGTATTCTAGCGGGGACACAGATACGCAGTATTTT. Amino acids: CASSRYSSGDTDTQYF.